A selection of T cell receptor beta chains follows, all from one sample in a study of T cell changes during pregnancy in multiple sclerosis. The protocol was immunoSEQ multiplex PCR, while the TCRdb copy is restricted to in-frame clones and leaves out a portion. The data hold some 110,000 clones, with roughly 92% observed a single time. This specimen was peripheral blood, taken after pregnancy. Every receptor here comes from a female donor with multiple sclerosis, enrolled in a pregnancy study. The CDR3 runs from the conserved cysteine through the conserved F or W. The order of the fields is V gene, J gene, clone size, D gene, CDR3 protein, CDR3 DNA. A D gene is named only where the DNA matches it firmly. Clone size is not always given. Where it is, it says once, few, many or a class for expanded clones.

>TRBV9|TRBJ2-2|NA|TRBD2
CASSAGLAGDLMDTGELFF
TGTGCCAGCAGCGCAGGACTAGCGGGGGATCTAATGGACACCGGGGAGCTGTTTTTT
>TRBV21-1|TRBJ2-7|NA|NA
CASSKAEDRAEQYF
TGTGCCAGCAGCAAAGCCGAGGACAGGGCAGAGCAGTACTTC
>TRBV28|TRBJ1-1|few|NA
CASSPMNTEAFF
TGTGCCAGCAGTCCAATGAACACTGAAGCTTTCTTT
>TRBV9|TRBJ2-7|NA|NA
CASSTGDEQYF
TGTGCCAGCAGCACGGGGGACGAGCAGTACTTC
>TRBV5-5|TRBJ2-1|NA|NA
CASSLASNEQFF
TGTGCCAGCAGCTTGGCCAGCAATGAGCAGTTCTTC
>TRBV6-1|TRBJ2-3|NA|TRBD2
CASSGLAGGPKMDTQYF
TGTGCCAGCAGTGGGCTAGCGGGGGGGCCCAAAATGGATACGCAGTATTTT
>TRBV18|TRBJ1-4|few|NA
CASSSDSGDEKLFF
TGTGCCAGCTCATCGGACTCGGGGGATGAAAAACTGTTTTTT
>TRBV6-1|TRBJ1-1|NA|TRBD1
CASSSWTGANTEAFF
TGTGCCAGCAGTTCCTGGACAGGGGCGAACACTGAAGCTTTCTTT
>TRBV6-5|TRBJ2-7|NA|TRBD1
CASSQGALFEQYF
TGTGCCAGCAGTCAGGGGGCTTTATTCGAGCAGTACTTC
>TRBV27|TRBJ1-4|NA|NA
CASSVDSGEKLFF
TGTGCCAGCAGTGTAGACAGCGGGGAAAAACTGTTTTTT
>TRBV10-3|TRBJ1-2|NA|TRBD1
CAISESIGQGNYGYTF
TGTGCCATCAGTGAGTCGATAGGACAGGGCAACTATGGCTACACCTTC
>TRBV30|TRBJ2-2|NA|NA
CAWSVRKGRFTGELFF
TGTGCCTGGAGTGTACGTAAGGGGCGCTTCACCGGGGAGCTGTTTTTT
>TRBV7-3|TRBJ1-1|NA|TRBD1
CASSSQGGDVTEAFF
TGTGCCAGCAGCTCCCAGGGGGGAGACGTCACTGAAGCTTTCTTT
>TRBV28|TRBJ2-1|once|TRBD2
CASRLAGEAQFF
TGTGCCAGCAGGTTGGCGGGGGAGGCCCAGTTCTTC
>TRBV19|TRBJ2-7|NA|TRBD1
CASSGRDSIYEQYF
TGTGCCAGTAGTGGCCGGGACAGCATCTACGAGCAGTACTTC
>TRBV9|TRBJ2-3|once|TRBD2
CASSADAGDGTDTQYF
TGTGCCAGCAGCGCTGATGCGGGAGACGGAACAGATACGCAGTATTTT
>TRBV25-1|TRBJ1-1|NA|NA
CASSAPGNSAEAFF
TGTGCCAGCAGTGCACCAGGGAATTCTGCTGAAGCTTTCTTT
>TRBV4-2|TRBJ1-2|NA|NA
CASSPDLQTNYGYTF
TGTGCCAGCAGCCCGGACTTACAAACTAACTATGGCTACACCTTC
>TRBV6-5|TRBJ1-5|NA|NA
CASSYSRGQPQHF
TGTGCCAGCAGTTACTCCAGGGGACAGCCCCAGCATTTT
>TRBV6-6|TRBJ2-7|NA|TRBD2
CASSYSLGGGDYEQYF
TGTGCCAGCAGTTACTCCTTGGGCGGGGGGGACTACGAGCAGTACTTC
>TRBV2|TRBJ1-2|few|NA
CASGGNYGYTF
TGTGCCAGTGGGGGGAACTATGGCTACACCTTC
>TRBV7-3|TRBJ2-1|once|TRBD2
CASSLDSGVYNEQFF
TGTGCCAGCAGCTTAGACAGCGGGGTCTACAATGAGCAGTTCTTC
>TRBV5-1|TRBJ2-7|NA|TRBD2
CASSPPGLAGGEQYF
TGCGCCAGCAGCCCTCCGGGACTAGCGGGAGGGGAGCAGTACTTC
>TRBV6-1|TRBJ2-5|NA|TRBD2
CASSEAGTSGLQETQYF
TGTGCCAGCAGTGAAGCGGGGACTAGCGGGCTCCAAGAGACCCAGTACTTC
>TRBV30|TRBJ1-5|NA|TRBD1
CAWSVGTGGHQPQHF
TGTGCCTGGAGTGTCGGGACAGGGGGCCATCAGCCCCAGCATTTT
>TRBV14|TRBJ2-1|once|NA
CASSQVSRGEQFF
TGTGCCAGCAGCCAAGTGTCGCGAGGTGAGCAGTTCTTC
>TRBV18|TRBJ1-2|NA|NA
CASTTVPESFGYTF
TGTGCCAGCACAACAGTACCGGAATCGTTTGGCTACACCTTC
>TRBV25-1|TRBJ2-7|NA|NA
CASSEFSEQYF
TGTGCCAGCAGTGAATTCAGCGAGCAGTACTTC
>TRBV7-2|TRBJ2-1|NA|NA
CASSLVVGGVDEQFF
TGTGCCAGCAGCTTAGTAGTTGGAGGGGTCGATGAGCAGTTCTTC
>TRBV30|TRBJ2-7|once|TRBD1
CAWSVRRQGVSEQYF
TGTGCCTGGAGTGTAAGGCGGCAGGGGGTAAGCGAGCAGTACTTC
>TRBV6-1|TRBJ1-4|NA|NA
CASSGRGAANEKLFF
TGTGCCAGCAGTGGCAGGGGAGCGGCTAATGAAAAACTGTTTTTT
>TRBV19|TRBJ2-7|NA|TRBD1
CASSTRTGGTYEQYF
TGTGCCAGTAGTACTCGGACAGGGGGTACCTACGAGCAGTACTTC
>TRBV18|TRBJ2-7|NA|NA
CASSATVYEQYF
TGTGCCAGCTCAGCGACAGTTTACGAGCAGTACTTC
>TRBV2|TRBJ2-1|NA|TRBD2
CASSGGREGLYEQFF
TGTGCCAGCAGTGGAGGGCGGGAGGGCCTGTATGAGCAGTTCTTC
>TRBV6-6|TRBJ1-2|NA|NA
CASGDMNYGYTF
TGTGCCAGCGGGGACATGAACTATGGCTACACCTTC
>TRBV5-1|TRBJ2-7|few|TRBD1
CASSWTGGLSSYEQYF
TGCGCCAGCAGCTGGACAGGGGGGCTAAGCTCCTACGAGCAGTACTTC
>TRBV29-1|TRBJ2-4|NA|TRBD1
CSVGQYTNIQYF
TGCAGCGTGGGACAGTATACAAACATTCAGTACTTC